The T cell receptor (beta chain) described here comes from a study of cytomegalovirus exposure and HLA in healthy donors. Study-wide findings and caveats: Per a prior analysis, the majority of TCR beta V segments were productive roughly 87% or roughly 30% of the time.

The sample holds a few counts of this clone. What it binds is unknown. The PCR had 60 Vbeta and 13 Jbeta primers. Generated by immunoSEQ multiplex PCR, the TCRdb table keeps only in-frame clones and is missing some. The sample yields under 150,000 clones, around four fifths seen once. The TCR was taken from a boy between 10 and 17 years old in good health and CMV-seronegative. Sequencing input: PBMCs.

CDR3 loop: CASSPRTGSYNEQFF. Here the CDR3 DNA reads TGTGCCAGCAGCCCCCGGACAGGCTCCTACAATGAGCAGTTCTTC. The rearrangement uses TRBV7-9 and TRBJ2-1, with TRBD1 matching over 7 bases. The CDR3 sequence is 15 residues long. Trimming removed 5 bases from V and 0 bases from J; junction bases left unmatched: 4. Germline values: CDR1 SEHNR, CDR2 FQNEAQ (reference sequence).